Ten or more counts support the clone carrying this T cell receptor (beta chain). Investigators prepared the TCR beta libraries by applying iRepertoire HTBI primers and Arm-PCR of CDR3 regions. TCRdb passed the multiplex PCR reads through MiXCR, listing each CDR3 protein once. The sample holds under 500,000 distinct CDR3 sequences, around 20% seen once. The sample belongs to a study of regulatory T cells in long-lasting Graves disease. Time point: persistent/refractory GD, antithyroid drugs over 5 years with positive TRAb. PBMC RNA served as the TCR library source. The CDR3 loop spans 13 amino acids. The V end was cut by 8 bases, the J end by 6 bases, with 17 bases between. CDR1 LGHNT and CDR2 FRNRAP come from the germline V gene.

The V call is TRBV12-5, the J call TRBJ2-7; D is unresolved. Sequencing was performed on peripheral blood mononuclear cells (PBMCs), taken when the disease was refractory, from a patient treated with antithyroid drugs. This clonotype was obtained from a female donor with Graves disease. DNA of the CDR3: TGTGCTAGTTTTGGCAATCCCTCAGGCGAGCAGTACTTC. This codes for CASFGNPSGEQYF.